This TCR beta chain was identified in a study of blood T cell repertoires in COVID-19. This CDR3 is built from 18 residues. From germline, CDR1 is MDHEN and CDR2 SYDVKM. V was clipped by 5 bases and J by 2 bases, with 23 bases between them. How the authors handled the data: Reference gene primer amplification gave estimated nucleated cell counts. Clones were sequenced by immunoSEQ multiplex PCR, and TCRdb holds only the in-frame ones, with some missing. Clone size and V and J calls were adopted from that table, with D and trimming inferred from the DNA. Of 250,000 to 350,000 clones listed, about nine tenths are singletons.

The source is a woman in her twenties or thirties with COVID-19, enrolled during active disease. This rearrangement joins TRBV28 to TRBJ2-3; D possibly corresponds to TRBD1 (6 bases). Sequenced material: peripheral blood. CDR3 nucleotide sequence: TGTGCCAGCAGTCCCATAGGGGGAGTTGGCCACAACACAGATACGCAGTATTTT. It encodes CASSPIGGVGHNTDTQYF.